This TCR beta chain was observed in a study of blood T cell repertoires in COVID-19. Study-wide context: Whether acute or convalescent, the COVID-19 samples came from the United States, Italy and Spain. T cells, B-cell-depleted T cells, or PBMCs provided the cDNA or gDNA that served as material.

Authors' analysis steps: Cell counts per sample came from amplifying reference gene primers. TCRdb keeps only in-frame clones here, not all; method: immunoSEQ multiplex PCR. V, J and clone size derive from that table, while D and trimming were established from the DNA sequence. The sample includes some 180,000 clones, around 90% of them seen just once. The CDR3 length is 13 residues. Germline V gene sequence: CDR1 SGHVS, CDR2 FQNEAQ. The V and J ends lost 10 bases and 2 bases, in that order; junction bases with no gene match: 6. The receptor was isolated from a man in his fifties or sixties with active or convalescent COVID-19. The V and J genes are TRBV7-8 and TRBJ2-3; TRBD2 aligns across 7 bases. Sequenced input: peripheral blood. This CDR3 is CAKLRDYTDTQYF. The CDR3 bases are TGTGCCAAGCTTAGGGACTACACAGATACGCAGTATTTT.